This T cell receptor (beta chain) came from a study of read filtering for tumor transcriptome and immune sequencing (TCRdb year 2020). About the full investigation: The cohort was composed of more than 16 male and roughly 15 female patients, with a mean age of approximately 66 years and an age range of roughly 45 to 80. Under revised international staging, roughly eight patients fell into R-ISS I, around 15 into R-ISS II and about seven into R-ISS III. After DNase treatment, whole-transcriptome libraries were prepared with the TruSeq RNA Access Library Prep Kit. Per sample, about 4.05 to 10.27 million TCR-region mapped reads were obtained with IR-seq, compared with only 85 to 1273 with RNA-seq. TCR repertoires obtained by targeted immune repertoire sequencing and by bulk whole-transcriptome sequencing performed on the same bone marrow samples were compared. One of the main goals was to work out a read-filtering strategy for immune repertoire data, in particular whether clonotypes backed by only a single read should be removed. Here is what the overall study found, with its caveats: The sorted CD138-negative fraction was not purified T cells but a mixed bone marrow immune population. Single-read clonotypes made up around 80% of clonotypes but only approximately 3.2% of total reads in IR-seq, compared with 65% to 75% of clonotypes and roughly 40% of reads in RNA-seq. The correlation between IR-seq and RNA-seq shared clonotype proportions rose when single-read clonotypes were removed. Compared with RNA-seq, IR-seq captured clonotypes at much higher depth and more reliably, and a smaller IR-seq throughput was enough to identify most shared clonotypes.

This clonotype was picked up many times. Its antigen target is currently unknown. There are no base qualities to consult, and no much larger clone falls within one base. Each patient had bone marrow sampled at the time of active disease. Bone marrow mononuclear cells were isolated by Ficoll-Hypaque density gradient centrifugation. CD138-negative cells were obtained by negative selection after labeling with CD138 magnetic microbeads on a MACS separator, removing myeloma plasma cells. The purity of the isolated cells was checked by flow cytometry with CD138 antibodies on an Attune NxT. Total RNA was extracted with TRIzol reagent and quantified with a NanoDrop spectrophotometer. Paired RNA-seq and IR-seq were performed on each patient's CD138-negative bone marrow sample. TCR libraries were built from 400 to 450 ng RNA with the Immunoverse kit, using molecular barcoded adaptors covering alpha/delta and beta/gamma chains. TCR library preparation used the same RNA that was used for transcriptome sequencing. TCR libraries were sequenced on an Illumina HiSeq 4000 with 2 x 150 cycles. The authors' pipeline ran thus. MiXCR aligned TCR reads to human V, D, J and C references and assembled the aligned reads into CDR3 clonotypes, with quality filtering and error correction included. The tcR package in R was used to analyze clonotype counts and gene usage diversity. For inspection of raw mapping reads, RNA-seq reads were mapped by STAR aligner version 2.5.3a onto GRCh37 of the human genome. To test the effect of sequencing depth on detected clonotypes, IR-seq fastq files were randomly downsampled using Seqtk 1.3. Through fastp at Q25 and MiXCR, TCRdb rebuilt clones from the public reads, retaining in-frame beta chains. CDR3 protein duplicates are merged, each entry listing the most common genes and DNA. The V and J calls, along with clone size, are taken from TCRdb and not from the paper's own processing. This sample has about 58,000 distinct CDR3 sequences in its table, and around 12% of those were observed once. 15% to 20% of the sample comes from the top ten.

The sequenced material came from a population of CD138-negative cells sorted from bone marrow. The sample's cell subset or site label, decoded: bone marrow mononuclear cells depleted of CD138+ plasma/myeloma cells by negative magnetic selection. The receptor was isolated from a donor aged 40 or over with multiple myeloma.

The nucleotide sequence reads as follows: TGTGCCAGCAGCCCGGTTGCAGGGGGCGCCCATGGCTACACCTTC. The encoded protein is CASSPVAGGAHGYTF. The chain uses TRBV3-1 and TRBJ1-2, with 8 bases matching TRBD1. The CDR1 and CDR2 encoded by the germline V gene (reference sequence) are LGHDT and YNNKEL. The CDR3 contains 15 residues, cysteine and phenylalanine counted. Only the CDR3 portion is preserved as DNA: 45 bases, with reading frame beginning at the first base. Trimmed from V: 4 bases; trimmed from J: 6 bases; junction bases lacking a gene match: 10.